This T cell receptor beta chain was captured in a study of T-cell memory formation after mild COVID-19. This clonotype was detected only a few times. TCRdb itself ran the 5' RACE reads through MiXCR, one entry per CDR3 protein. This table has under 300,000 distinct CDR3 sequences, about a sixth appearing once. CDR3 length: 18 residues. Germline loops: CDR1 SQVTM, CDR2 ANQGSEA. V was cut by 4 bases and J by 0 bases, with 23 bases left in between. The clonotype was recovered from a man between 18 and 35 years old who had mild COVID-19 (a few samples of this study predate the infection). Cell type and time point are not known. The sequenced material came from PBMCs or a T cell subset sorted from them (not recorded which). The V and J genes are TRBV29-1 and TRBJ2-3, with D tentatively TRBD1 (5 bases). CDR3 bases: TGCAGCGTTGCGATGGGTGGACACTCCACAACGAGCACAGATACGCAGTATTTT. It yields the protein CSVAMGGHSTTSTDTQYF.